The T cell receptor (beta chain) under discussion was sequenced for a study of blood T cell repertoires in COVID-19. Study details: Spain, Italy and the United States supplied samples that represented acute and convalescent COVID-19. PBMCs, B-cell-depleted T cells, or T cells provided the cDNA or gDNA that made up the material.

CDR3 length: 16 amino acids. The germline V gene encodes CDR1 SGHNT and CDR2 YYREEE (reference sequence). Trimming pared 5 bases from V and 2 bases from J, leaving 17 bases between. In the source study's methods: Amplification from reference gene primers served as the basis for estimated nucleated cell counts. Method: immunoSEQ multiplex PCR; TCRdb's copy keeps in-frame clones and lacks some. V, J and clone size reflect that table, while D and trimming were determined from the DNA. The sample lists tens of thousands of clones, around nine tenths occurring once. This clone came up once. The sample consisted of peripheral blood. The chain carries TRBV5-4 and TRBJ2-1; possible D gene TRBD2, 6 bases. The receptor was derived from an elderly man with active or convalescent COVID-19. In nucleotides, the CDR3 is TGTGCCAGCAGGGATGGGACTGCTGCCACCTACAATGAGCAGTTCTTC. This translates into CASRDGTAATYNEQFF.